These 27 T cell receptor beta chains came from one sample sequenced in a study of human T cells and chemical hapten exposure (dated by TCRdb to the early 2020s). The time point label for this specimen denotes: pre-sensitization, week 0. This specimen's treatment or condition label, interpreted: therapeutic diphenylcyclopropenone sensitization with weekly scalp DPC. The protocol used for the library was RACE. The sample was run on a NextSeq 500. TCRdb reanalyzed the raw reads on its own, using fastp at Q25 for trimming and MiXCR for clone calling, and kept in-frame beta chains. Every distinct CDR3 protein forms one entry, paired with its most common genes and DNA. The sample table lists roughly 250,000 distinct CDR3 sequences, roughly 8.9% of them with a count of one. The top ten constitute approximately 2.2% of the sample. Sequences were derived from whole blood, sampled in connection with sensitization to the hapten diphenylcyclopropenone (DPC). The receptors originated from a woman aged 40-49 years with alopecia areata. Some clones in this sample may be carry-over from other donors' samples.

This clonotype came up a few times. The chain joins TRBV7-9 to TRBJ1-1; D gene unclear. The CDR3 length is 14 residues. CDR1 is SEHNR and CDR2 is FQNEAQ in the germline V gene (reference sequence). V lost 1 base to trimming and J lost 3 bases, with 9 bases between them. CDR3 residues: CASSLDLSYTEAFF. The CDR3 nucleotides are TGTGCCAGCAGCTTAGATCTCAGCTACACTGAAGCTTTCTTT. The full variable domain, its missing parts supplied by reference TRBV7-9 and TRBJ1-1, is DTGVSQNPRHKITKRGQNVTFRCDPISEHNRLYWYRQTLGQGPEFLTYFQNEAQLEKSRLLSDRFSAERPKGSFSTLEIQRTEQGDSAMYLCASSLDLSYTEAFFGQGTRLTVV.

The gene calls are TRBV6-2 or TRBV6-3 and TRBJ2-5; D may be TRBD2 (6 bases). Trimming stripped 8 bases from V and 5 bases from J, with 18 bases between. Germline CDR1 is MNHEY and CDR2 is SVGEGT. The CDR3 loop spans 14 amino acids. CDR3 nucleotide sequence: TGTGCCAGCGGAAGGACGGGAGTGGGGGAGACCCAGTACTTC. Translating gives CASGRTGVGETQYF.

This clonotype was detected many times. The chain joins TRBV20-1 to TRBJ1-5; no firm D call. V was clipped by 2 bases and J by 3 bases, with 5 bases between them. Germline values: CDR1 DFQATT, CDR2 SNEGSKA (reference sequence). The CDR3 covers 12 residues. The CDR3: CSARRLNQPQHF. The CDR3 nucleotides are TGCAGTGCTAGAAGGCTCAATCAGCCCCAGCATTTT.

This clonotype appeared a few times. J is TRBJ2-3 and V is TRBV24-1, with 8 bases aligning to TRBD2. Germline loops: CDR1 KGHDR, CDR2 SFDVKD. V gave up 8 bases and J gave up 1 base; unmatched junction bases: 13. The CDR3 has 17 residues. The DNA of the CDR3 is TGTGCCACCATCCTCATCCTCGCGGGAGGCGGCACAGATACGCAGTATTTT. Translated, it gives CATILILAGGGTDTQYF.

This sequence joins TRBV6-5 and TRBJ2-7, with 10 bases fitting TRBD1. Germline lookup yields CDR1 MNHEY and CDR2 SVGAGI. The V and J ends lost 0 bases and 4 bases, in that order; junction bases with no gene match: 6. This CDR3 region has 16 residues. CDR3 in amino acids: CASSYSDRGYSYEQYF. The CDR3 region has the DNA TGTGCCAGCAGTTACTCGGACAGGGGGTATTCATACGAGCAGTACTTC.

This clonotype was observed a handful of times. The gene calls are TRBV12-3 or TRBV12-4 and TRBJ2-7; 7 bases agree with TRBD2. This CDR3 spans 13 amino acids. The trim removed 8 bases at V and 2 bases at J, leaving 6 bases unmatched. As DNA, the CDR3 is TGTGCCAGCCGACCTAGCGGCCCCTACGAGCAGTACTTC. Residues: CASRPSGPYEQYF.

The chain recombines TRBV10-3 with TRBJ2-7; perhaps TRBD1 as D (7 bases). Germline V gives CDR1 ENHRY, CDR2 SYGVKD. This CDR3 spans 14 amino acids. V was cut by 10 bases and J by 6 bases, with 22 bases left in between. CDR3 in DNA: TGTGCCACCCGGAGGGAGACAGGGACATTCGAGCAGTACTTC. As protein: CATRRETGTFEQYF.

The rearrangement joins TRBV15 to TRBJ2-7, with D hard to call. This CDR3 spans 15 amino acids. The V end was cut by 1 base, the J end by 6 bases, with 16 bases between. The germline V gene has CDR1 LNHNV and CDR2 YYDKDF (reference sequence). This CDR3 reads CATSRGPAERLEQYF. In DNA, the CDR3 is TGTGCCACCAGCAGAGGCCCGGCGGAGAGGCTCGAGCAGTACTTC.

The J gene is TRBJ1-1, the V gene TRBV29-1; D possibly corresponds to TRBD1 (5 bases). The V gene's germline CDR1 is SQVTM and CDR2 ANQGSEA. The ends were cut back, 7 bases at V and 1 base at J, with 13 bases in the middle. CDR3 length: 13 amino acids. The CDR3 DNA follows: TGCAGCGCCAGGAGTCAGGGGAACACTGAAGCTTTCTTT. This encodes CSARSQGNTEAFF.

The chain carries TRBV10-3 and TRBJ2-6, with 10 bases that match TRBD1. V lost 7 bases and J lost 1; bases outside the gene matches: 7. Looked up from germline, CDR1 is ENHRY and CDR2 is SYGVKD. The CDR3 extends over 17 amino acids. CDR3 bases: TGTGCCATCACCCCGGGACAGGGGTTATCTGGGGCCAACGTCCTGACTTTC. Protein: CAITPGQGLSGANVLTF.

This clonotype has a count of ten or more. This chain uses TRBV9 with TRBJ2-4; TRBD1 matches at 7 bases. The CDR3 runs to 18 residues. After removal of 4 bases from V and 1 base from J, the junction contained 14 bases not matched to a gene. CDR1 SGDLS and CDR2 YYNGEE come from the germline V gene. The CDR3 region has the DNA TGTGCCAGCAGCATTAGCAAAGACAGGGTCGGGGCCAAAAACATTCAGTACTTC. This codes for CASSISKDRVGAKNIQYF.

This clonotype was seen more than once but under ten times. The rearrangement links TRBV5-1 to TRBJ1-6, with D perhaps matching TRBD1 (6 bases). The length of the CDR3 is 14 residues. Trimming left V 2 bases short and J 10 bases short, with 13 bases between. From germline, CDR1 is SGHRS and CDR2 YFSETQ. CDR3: CASSLGQGRSPLHF. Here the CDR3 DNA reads TGCGCCAGCAGCTTAGGGCAGGGGAGATCACCCCTCCACTTT. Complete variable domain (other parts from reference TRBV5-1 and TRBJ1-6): KAGVTQTPRYLIKTRGQQVTLSCSPISGHRSVSWYQQTPGQGLQFLFEYFSETQRNKGNFPGRFSGRQFSNSRSEMNVSTLELGDSALYLCASSLGQGRSPLHFGNGTRLTVT.

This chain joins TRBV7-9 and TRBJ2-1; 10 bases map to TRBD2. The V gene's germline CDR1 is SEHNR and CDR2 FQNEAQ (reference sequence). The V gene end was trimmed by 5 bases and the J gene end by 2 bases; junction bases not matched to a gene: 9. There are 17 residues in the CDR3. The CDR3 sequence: CASSLGGGLAAYNEQFF. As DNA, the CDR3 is TGTGCCAGCAGCCTAGGGGGAGGACTAGCGGCCTACAATGAGCAGTTCTTC. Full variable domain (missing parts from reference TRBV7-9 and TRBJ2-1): DTGVSQNPRHKITKRGQNVTFRCDPISEHNRLYWYRQTLGQGPEFLTYFQNEAQLEKSRLLSDRFSAERPKGSFSTLEIQRTEQGDSAMYLCASSLGGGLAAYNEQFFGPGTRLTVL.

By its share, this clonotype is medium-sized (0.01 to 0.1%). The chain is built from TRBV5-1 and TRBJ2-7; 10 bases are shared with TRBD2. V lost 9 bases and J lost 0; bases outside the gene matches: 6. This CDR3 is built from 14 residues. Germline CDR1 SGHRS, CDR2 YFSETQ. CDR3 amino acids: CATSRTSGSYEQYF. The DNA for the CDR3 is TGCGCCACCTCGAGGACTAGCGGCTCCTACGAGCAGTACTTC.

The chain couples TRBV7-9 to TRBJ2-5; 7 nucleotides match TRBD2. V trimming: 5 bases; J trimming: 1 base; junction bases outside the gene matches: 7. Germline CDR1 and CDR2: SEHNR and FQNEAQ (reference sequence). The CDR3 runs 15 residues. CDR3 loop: CASSPGGRAQETQYF. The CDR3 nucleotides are TGTGCCAGCAGCCCTGGAGGGAGGGCCCAAGAGACCCAGTACTTC.

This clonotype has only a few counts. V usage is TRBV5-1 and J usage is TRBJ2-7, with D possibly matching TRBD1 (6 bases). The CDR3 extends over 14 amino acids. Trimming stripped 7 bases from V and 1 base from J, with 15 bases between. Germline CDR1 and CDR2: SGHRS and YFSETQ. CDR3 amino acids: CASSRTGLSYEQYF. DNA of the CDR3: TGCGCCAGCTCCCGTACAGGGCTATCCTACGAGCAGTACTTC.

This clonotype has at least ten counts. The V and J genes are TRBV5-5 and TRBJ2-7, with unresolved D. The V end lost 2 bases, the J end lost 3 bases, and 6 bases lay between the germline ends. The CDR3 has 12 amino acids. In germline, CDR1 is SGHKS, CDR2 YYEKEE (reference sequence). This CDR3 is CASSFGNYEQYF. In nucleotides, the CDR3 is TGTGCCAGCAGCTTTGGAAACTACGAGCAGTACTTC. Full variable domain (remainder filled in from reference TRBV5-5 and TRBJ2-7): DAGVTQSPTHLIKTRGQQVTLRCSPISGHKSVSWYQQVLGQGPQFIFQYYEKEERGRGNFPDRFSARQFPNYSSELNVNALLLGDSALYLCASSFGNYEQYFGPGTRLTVT.

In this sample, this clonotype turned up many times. In DNA, the CDR3 is TGTGCCAGCAGCCCGACTAGCACAGATACGCAGTATTTT. This translates into CASSPTSTDTQYF. The chain uses TRBV7-2 and TRBJ2-3; D is unclear. The length of the CDR3 is 13 residues. CDR1 and CDR2 from the germline V gene are SGHTA and FQGNSA. The V end was cut by 5 bases, the J end by 0 bases, with 6 bases between.

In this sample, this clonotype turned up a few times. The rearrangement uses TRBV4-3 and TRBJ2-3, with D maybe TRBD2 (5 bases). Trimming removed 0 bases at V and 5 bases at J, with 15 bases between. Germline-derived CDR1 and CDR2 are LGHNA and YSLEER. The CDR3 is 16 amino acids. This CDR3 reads CASSQDYASAGDTQYF. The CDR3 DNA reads TGCGCCAGCAGCCAAGATTACGCGTCGGCGGGAGATACGCAGTATTTT.

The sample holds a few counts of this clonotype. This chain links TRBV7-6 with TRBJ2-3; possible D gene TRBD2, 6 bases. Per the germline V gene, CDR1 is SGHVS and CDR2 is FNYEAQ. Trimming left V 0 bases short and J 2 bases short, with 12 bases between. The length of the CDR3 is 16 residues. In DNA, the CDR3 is TGTGCCAGCAGCTTAGCGGGCGGGACCGTCACAGATACGCAGTATTTT. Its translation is CASSLAGGTVTDTQYF.

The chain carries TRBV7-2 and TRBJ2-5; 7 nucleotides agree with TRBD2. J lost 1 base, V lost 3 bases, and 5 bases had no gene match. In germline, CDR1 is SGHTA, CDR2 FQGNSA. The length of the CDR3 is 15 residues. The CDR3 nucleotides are TGTGCCAGCAGCTTCCAAATAGCGGGCCAAGAGACCCAGTACTTC. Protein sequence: CASSFQIAGQETQYF. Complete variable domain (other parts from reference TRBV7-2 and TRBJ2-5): GAGVSQSPSNKVTEKGKDVELRCDPISGHTALYWYRQSLGQGLEFLIYFQGNSAPDKSGLPSDRFSAERTGGSVSTLTIQRTQQEDSAVYLCASSFQIAGQETQYFGPGTRLLVL.

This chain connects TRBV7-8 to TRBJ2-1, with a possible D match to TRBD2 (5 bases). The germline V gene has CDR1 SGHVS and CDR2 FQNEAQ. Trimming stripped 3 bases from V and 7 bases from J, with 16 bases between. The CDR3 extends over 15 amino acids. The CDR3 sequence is CASSLRAQVRNEQFF. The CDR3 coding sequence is TGTGCCAGCAGCTTGCGGGCCCAAGTGAGGAATGAGCAGTTCTTC.

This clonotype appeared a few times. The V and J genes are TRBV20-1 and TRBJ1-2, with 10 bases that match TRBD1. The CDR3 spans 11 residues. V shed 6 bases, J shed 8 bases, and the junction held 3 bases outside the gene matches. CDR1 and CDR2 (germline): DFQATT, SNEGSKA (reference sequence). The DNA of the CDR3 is TGCAGTGCAGGGACAGGGGAGGGCTACACCTTC. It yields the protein CSAGTGEGYTF.

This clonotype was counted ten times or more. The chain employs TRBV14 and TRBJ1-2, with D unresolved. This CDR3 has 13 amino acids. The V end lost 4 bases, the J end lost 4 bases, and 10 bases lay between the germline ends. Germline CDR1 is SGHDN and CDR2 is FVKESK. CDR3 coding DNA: TGTGCCAGCAGCCCCGGGCCCTCCTATGGCTACACCTTC. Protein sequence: CASSPGPSYGYTF.

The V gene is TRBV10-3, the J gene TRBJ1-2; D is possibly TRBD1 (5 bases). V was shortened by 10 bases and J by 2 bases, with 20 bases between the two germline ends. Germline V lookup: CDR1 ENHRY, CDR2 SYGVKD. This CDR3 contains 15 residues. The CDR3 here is CATGGVLQANYGYTF. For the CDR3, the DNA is TGTGCCACTGGAGGGGTATTACAGGCAAACTATGGCTACACCTTC.

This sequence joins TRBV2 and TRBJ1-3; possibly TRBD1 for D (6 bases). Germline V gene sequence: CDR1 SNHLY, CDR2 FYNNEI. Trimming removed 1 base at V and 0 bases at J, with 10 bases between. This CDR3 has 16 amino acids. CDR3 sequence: CASSEGQGNSGNTIYF. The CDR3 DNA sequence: TGTGCCAGCAGTGAAGGGCAGGGGAACTCTGGAAACACCATATATTTT.

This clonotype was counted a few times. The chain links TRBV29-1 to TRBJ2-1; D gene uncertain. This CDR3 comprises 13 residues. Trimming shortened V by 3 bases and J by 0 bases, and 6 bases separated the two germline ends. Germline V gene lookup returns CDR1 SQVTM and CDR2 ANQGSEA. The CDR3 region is CSVDKNSYNEQFF. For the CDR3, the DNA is TGCAGCGTTGACAAGAACTCCTACAATGAGCAGTTCTTC.